The 3 T cell receptor beta chains below all came from one sample that was sequenced in a study of cytomegalovirus exposure and HLA in healthy donors. The PCR had 60 Vbeta and 13 Jbeta primers. Data came from immunoSEQ multiplex PCR; TCRdb stores just in-frame clones and leaves some out. The sample lists about 110,000 clones, 70% to 80% seen once, with about 5.4% in the top ten. The sample was PBMCs. These receptors originate from a woman aged 25 to 39 in good health and CMV-seropositive.

The chain uses TRBV19 and TRBJ1-5, with 7 bases fitting TRBD1. CDR1 is LNHDA and CDR2 is SQIVND in the germline V gene (reference sequence). V dropped 5 bases and J dropped 9; count of bases not matched to a gene: 7. The CDR3 runs to 13 residues. The CDR3 nucleotides read TGTGCCAGTAGTTTGGACAGGTCCACGCCCCAGCATTTT. As protein: CASSLDRSTPQHF. Looking up the rest from reference TRBV19 and TRBJ1-5 gives the full variable domain: DGGITQSPKYLFRKEGQNVTLSCEQNLNHDAMYWYRQDPGQGLRLIYYSQIVNDFQKGDIAEGYSVSREKKESFPLTVTSAQKNPTAFYLCASSLDRSTPQHFGDGTRLSIL.

On this clone: The sample holds other DNA sequences that translate to the same CDR3. This chain connects TRBV7-3 to TRBJ1-1; the D gene is possibly TRBD1 (5 bases). This CDR3 has 13 amino acids. In germline, CDR1 is SGHTA, CDR2 FQGTGA. Trimming cost V 4 bases and J 1 base, with 7 bases left between them. In nucleotides, the CDR3 is TGTGCCAGCAGCTCCACAGGGAACACTGAAGCTTTCTTT. Amino acid sequence: CASSSTGNTEAFF. Based on the CDR3 plus reference TRBV7-3 and TRBJ1-1, the full variable domain is GAGVSQTPSNKVTEKGKYVELRCDPISGHTALYWYRQSLGQGPEFLIYFQGTGAADDSGLPNDRFFAVRPEGSVSTLKIQRTERGDSAVYLCASSSTGNTEAFFGQGTRLTVV.

The genes are TRBV9 and TRBJ1-1; unclear D gene. This CDR3 contains 13 residues. Germline loops: CDR1 SGDLS, CDR2 YYNGEE. Between the trimmed V and J ends, which lost 0 bases and 6 bases, there was a span of 9 bases. CDR3 sequence (DNA): TGTGCCAGCAGCGTAGATCGGTTGTCTGAAGCTTTCTTT. Its translation: CASSVDRLSEAFF.